The 13 T cell receptor beta chains below all came from one sample that was sequenced in a study of blood T cell repertoires in COVID-19 (dated by TCRdb to the early 2020s). The library was made by the immunoSEQ multiplex PCR assay. As stored in TCRdb, this immuneACCESS dataset retains in-frame rearrangements with V and J assigned. A fraction of the clones does not appear; measured against another copy, unresolved V genes explain less than half of the discrepancy, and the remainder lacks a known reason. The sample contains about 320,000 clones, 90% to 95% of them found a single time. About 4% of the sample goes to the ten largest clones. Sequencing was performed on PBMCs or T cells enriched from blood (not recorded which). These TCRs come from a woman aged 25 to 39 who had been exposed to COVID-19.

CDR3 nucleotides: TGCGCCAGCAGGGGGGGGTCAGTTTATGGCTACACCTTC. Protein: CASRGGSVYGYTF. This chain connects TRBV10-2 to TRBJ1-2; a possible D gene is TRBD1 (5 bases). Trimming pared 6 bases from V and 5 bases from J, leaving 13 bases between. The CDR3 spans 13 residues. Germline assignment: CDR1 WSHSY and CDR2 SAAADI.

The CDR3 reads CASSPLAIGSTDTQYF. The CDR3 bases are TGTGCCAGCAGCCCACTAGCGATAGGAAGTACAGATACGCAGTATTTT. The V gene is TRBV4-2, the J gene TRBJ2-3, with 7 nucleotides matching TRBD2. Trimming removed 4 bases from V and 3 bases from J; junction bases left unmatched: 10. The V gene's germline CDR1 is LGHNA and CDR2 YNFKEQ. There are 16 residues in the CDR3.

V gene TRBV4-2 combines with J gene TRBJ2-7, with D maybe TRBD1 (5 bases). This CDR3 is 17 amino acids long. Trimming removed 0 bases at V and 2 bases at J, with 17 bases between. Germline lookup yields CDR1 LGHNA and CDR2 YNFKEQ. CDR3 sequence reads: CASSQDWGRAIPYEQYF. The DNA of the CDR3 is TGTGCCAGCAGCCAAGATTGGGGCAGGGCGATTCCCTACGAGCAGTACTTC.

This chain uses TRBV15 with TRBJ2-3; D perhaps matches TRBD1 (5 bases). The V end was cut by 2 bases, the J end by 2 bases, with 14 bases between. The germline V gene has CDR1 LNHNV and CDR2 YYDKDF (reference sequence). There are 16 residues in the CDR3. The chain's CDR3 is CATSRSRTQNTDTQYF. The CDR3 DNA reads as TGTGCCACCAGCAGATCCAGGACACAGAACACAGATACGCAGTATTTT. The whole variable domain, filled in from reference TRBV15 and TRBJ2-3, reads DAMVIQNPRYQVTQFGKPVTLSCSQTLNHNVMYWYQQKSSQAPKLLFHYYDKDFNNEADTPDNFQSRRPNTSFCFLDIRSPGLGDTAMYLCATSRSRTQNTDTQYFGPGTRLTVL.

The chain links TRBV11-2 to TRBJ2-7; 7 positions match TRBD1. V was pared by 5 bases and J by 6 bases, with 10 bases of the junction left unmatched. Germline lookup yields CDR1 SGHAT and CDR2 FQNNGV. The CDR3 runs to 14 residues. This CDR3 reads CASSPLDREGEQYF. CDR3 DNA sequence: TGTGCCAGCAGCCCCCTCGACAGGGAAGGCGAGCAGTACTTC. Looking up the rest from reference TRBV11-2 and TRBJ2-7 gives the full variable domain: EAGVAQSPRYKIIEKRQSVAFWCNPISGHATLYWYQQILGQGPKLLIQFQNNGVVDDSQLPKDRFSAERLKGVDSTLKIQPAKLEDSAVYLCASSPLDREGEQYFGPGTRLTVT.

The chain recombines TRBV3-1 (or the pseudogene TRBV3-2) with TRBJ1-2; the D is unclear. V shed 0 bases and J shed 5 bases, with 37 bases lying between them. The CDR3 has 23 amino acids. CDR1 LGHDT and CDR2 YNNKEL come from the germline V gene (reference sequence). The CDR3: CASSQDTIEGSHILLLLLYGYTF. CDR3 in DNA: TGTGCCAGCAGCCAAGATACTATTGAGGGTTCCCACATCCTCCTTCTCCTACTTTATGGCTACACCTTC.

This sequence joins TRBV4-1 and TRBJ1-2; possibly TRBD1 for D (6 bases). The V end was cut by 1 base, the J end by 5 bases, with 14 bases between. There are 15 residues in the CDR3. CDR1 is MGHRA, CDR2 YSYEKL, per germline. In nucleotides, the CDR3 is TGCGCCAGCAGCCAAGGTGCAGGGGTGGTGTATGGCTACACCTTC. Translated: CASSQGAGVVYGYTF.

The genes are TRBV7-5 and TRBJ1-2; TRBD1, as called in the table, went unchecked against the DNA. TRBV7-5 is deemed a pseudogene. The CDR3 is made up of 14 amino acids. The CDR3 DNA is TGTGCCAGAAGCGCACTTTCGACAGGATATGGCTACACCTTC. It is translated as CARSALSTGYGYTF.

The chain recombines TRBV6-2 or TRBV6-3 with TRBJ1-3, with D unclear. Between the trimmed V and J ends, which lost 2 bases and 1 base, there was a span of 9 bases. This CDR3 is 15 amino acids long. The germline V gene encodes CDR1 MNHEY and CDR2 SVGEGT. The CDR3 sequence: CASSYKSSSGNTIYF. For the CDR3, the DNA is TGTGCCAGCAGTTACAAGAGTTCGTCTGGAAACACCATATATTTT.

The chain employs TRBV6-5 and TRBJ2-3, with 14 bases lining up with TRBD2. V dropped 4 bases and J dropped 7; count of bases not matched to a gene: 7. Looked up from germline, CDR1 is MNHEY and CDR2 is SVGAGI. The CDR3 spans 16 residues. In nucleotides, the CDR3 is TGTGCCAGCAGTTCTCCGGGACTAGCGGGGGCATATACGCAGTATTTT. Protein product: CASSSPGLAGAYTQYF.

The chain links TRBV10-3 to TRBJ1-2, with TRBD1 as a possible D gene (5 bases). The V gene's germline CDR1 is ENHRY and CDR2 SYGVKD. Deletions cut 3 bases from V and 7 bases from J, with 18 bases between. This CDR3 is built from 15 residues. The CDR3 spells CAISEPRRGVPGYTF. CDR3 DNA: TGTGCCATCAGTGAACCCCGGCGGGGGGTCCCTGGCTACACCTTC.

The chain couples TRBV2 to TRBJ1-2; D perhaps matches TRBD1 (5 bases). The V gene's germline CDR1 is SNHLY and CDR2 FYNNEI. The CDR3 is 14 residues long. Trimming took off 1 base at V and 3 bases at J, with 9 bases between the two ends. The CDR3 DNA sequence: TGTGCCAGCAGTGAAGAAGGGGTGGACTATGGCTACACCTTC. Translating gives CASSEEGVDYGYTF.

As to this clone: An end of the junction differs from the germline gene, which may be a read error. This rearrangement joins TRBV11-3 to TRBJ2-3, with a weak D call TRBD2 (6 bases). Germline values: CDR1 SGHNT, CDR2 YENEEA. The length of the CDR3 is 13 residues. The CDR3: CASSLRGEGRILF. The CDR3 nucleotides read TGTGCCAGCAGCTTAAGGGGTGAAGGGAGGATCCTTTTT. The complete variable domain, with remaining parts taken from reference TRBV11-3 and TRBJ2-3, reads EAGVVQSPRYKIIEKKQPVAFWCNPISGHNTLYWYLQNLGQGPELLIRYENEEAVDDSQLPKDRFSAERLKGVDSTLKIQPAELGDSAVYLCASSLRGEGRILFGPGTRLTVL.